This T cell receptor (beta chain) stems from a study of molecular identifiers for immune sequencing clone quantification. This clonotype was recorded a few times. TCRdb reprocessed the PCR reads with MiXCR, giving one entry per CDR3 protein. The data hold about half a million distinct CDR3 sequences, with roughly 23% observed a single time. Sample: naive CD8+ T cells from blood, with Jurkat cell RNA spiked in. The sample's subset: FACS-sorted CD8+CD4-CCR7+CD45RA+ naive T cells. The TCR originated in a human donor in good health. Some libraries in this study had Jurkat cell RNA spiked in.

The CDR3 sequence: CSVDISGGRETQYF. The DNA of the CDR3 is TGCAGCGTTGATATAAGCGGGGGACGGGAGACCCAGTACTTC. The rearrangement uses TRBV29-1 and TRBJ2-5; 8 bases are a match to TRBD2. V gave up 3 bases and J gave up 5 bases; unmatched junction bases: 8. Germline CDR1 reads SQVTM; CDR2 reads ANQGSEA. The CDR3 runs to 14 residues.